These T cell receptor beta chains were read from a single sample in a study of cytomegalovirus exposure and HLA in healthy donors. TCRdb's copy holds only in-frame clones and misses some; the assay was immunoSEQ multiplex PCR. The repertoire holds about 200,000 clones, with roughly 85% as singletons. Sample: PBMCs. The receptors derive from a woman aged 45-65 years in good health and CMV-seronegative. Each CDR3 is given with its conserved first and last residue. Each record gives: clone size, D gene, V gene, J gene, CDR3 DNA, CDR3 protein. D genes are given only for firm matches. Expanded clones are given a class, and other clones once, few, many or no size at all.

size: once
D: -
V: TRBV28
J: TRBJ1-2
DNA: TGTGCCAGCAGTTTTGCCCTAGGCGGCTACACCTTC
CDR3: CASSFALGGYTF

size: -
D: -
V: TRBV19
J: TRBJ2-3
DNA: TGTGCCAGTAGAAGCGGACAGCCATCTAGCACAGATACGCAGTATTTT
CDR3: CASRSGQPSSTDTQYF

size: -
D: TRBD2
V: TRBV18
J: TRBJ2-7
DNA: TGTGCCAGCTCACCCTTTACCGGGACTAGCGGGAGTTACGAGCAGTACTTC
CDR3: CASSPFTGTSGSYEQYF

size: -
D: -
V: TRBV28
J: TRBJ1-1
DNA: TGTGCCAGCAGTTTCTCCTCCCGAGCTGAAGCTTTCTTT
CDR3: CASSFSSRAEAFF

size: once
D: TRBD2
V: TRBV27
J: TRBJ2-2
DNA: TGTGCCAGCACTTGGAGCGGGAGCATCACCGGGGAGCTGTTTTTT
CDR3: CASTWSGSITGELFF

size: -
D: TRBD1
V: TRBV28
J: TRBJ1-2
DNA: TGTGCCAGCAGTCCGACAGGGAATTTATATGGCTACACCTTC
CDR3: CASSPTGNLYGYTF

size: -
D: -
V: TRBV5-1
J: TRBJ1-1
DNA: TGCGCCAGCCGGGGGGGCAGGGAGAACACTGAAGCTTTCTTT
CDR3: CASRGGRENTEAFF

size: -
D: TRBD1
V: TRBV4-1
J: TRBJ1-1
DNA: TGCGCCAGCACTCAAGGTACCGGGACAGGGGGGACTGAAGCTTTCTTT
CDR3: CASTQGTGTGGTEAFF

size: -
D: TRBD1
V: TRBV4-1
J: TRBJ2-1
DNA: TGCGCCAGCAGCCAAGAACGGAACAGGGGGTTTATTCATGAGCAGTTCTTC
CDR3: CASSQERNRGFIHEQFF

size: -
D: -
V: TRBV6-1
J: TRBJ1-1
DNA: TGTGCCAGCCGAGGCCTGACGAGCAACACTGAAGCTTTCTTT
CDR3: CASRGLTSNTEAFF

size: -
D: TRBD2
V: TRBV6-1
J: TRBJ2-1
DNA: TGTGGGGTGGCTAGCGGGAAGGAGGGTGAGCAGTTCTTC
CDR3: CGVASGKEGEQFF

size: -
D: TRBD1
V: TRBV18
J: TRBJ2-3
DNA: TGTGCCAGCTCACCTCTCGACAGGGTGGAGACAGATACGCAGTATTTT
CDR3: CASSPLDRVETDTQYF

size: once
D: TRBD1
V: TRBV5-6
J: TRBJ1-1
DNA: TGTGCCAGCAGCCTTCAGGGGGCGGGGACTGAAGCTTTCTTT
CDR3: CASSLQGAGTEAFF

size: -
D: TRBD1
V: TRBV6-6
J: TRBJ1-1
DNA: TGTGCCAGCAGTTCTCCTTCAGGGGGGAGGAACACTGAAGCTTTCTTT
CDR3: CASSSPSGGRNTEAFF

size: -
D: TRBD2
V: TRBV6-5
J: TRBJ2-3
DNA: TGTGCCAGCAGGTCGACTCGGGGGGCAGATACGCAGTATTTT
CDR3: CASRSTRGADTQYF

size: -
D: TRBD1
V: TRBV5-1
J: TRBJ1-4
DNA: TGCGCCAGCAGCCGGGACAGCGGATCAACTAATGAAAAACTGTTTTTT
CDR3: CASSRDSGSTNEKLFF

size: -
D: TRBD1
V: TRBV5-1
J: TRBJ1-1
DNA: TGCGCCAGCAGCCGACAGGGGCGTGAAGCTTTCTTT
CDR3: CASSRQGREAFF

size: -
D: TRBD1
V: TRBV27
J: TRBJ1-2
DNA: TGTGCCAGCAGTTTAGTGGGACAGGGGGCGTCTCACTATGGCTACACCTTC
CDR3: CASSLVGQGASHYGYTF

size: -
D: -
V: TRBV19
J: TRBJ1-4
DNA: TGTGCCAGTAGTGACATTTCGACAGCCCCAGGGAAACTGTTTTTT
CDR3: CASSDISTAPGKLFF

size: -
D: -
V: TRBV7-9
J: TRBJ2-3
DNA: TGTGCCAGCAGCCAGGAGGGACCAATCCGTCGTGGGCAGTATTTT
CDR3: CASSQEGPIRRGQYF

size: once
D: -
V: TRBV7-2
J: TRBJ1-5
DNA: TGTGCCAGCAGCTCCCGACAGGGCAATCAGCCCCAGCATTTT
CDR3: CASSSRQGNQPQHF

size: once
D: TRBD1
V: TRBV4-1
J: TRBJ1-1
DNA: TGCGCCAGCAGCCAAACCCGGGACAGGAAGATGAACACTGAAGCTTTCTTT
CDR3: CASSQTRDRKMNTEAFF

size: -
D: TRBD1
V: TRBV30
J: TRBJ1-6
DNA: TGTGCCTGGAACGATGGACAGGGATATAATTCACCCCTCCACTTT
CDR3: CAWNDGQGYNSPLHF

size: once
D: TRBD1
V: TRBV9
J: TRBJ1-5
DNA: TGTGCCAGCAGCGTAGCCCCCTGGGACAGGGGGATGCATCAGCCCCAGCATTTT
CDR3: CASSVAPWDRGMHQPQHF

size: -
D: TRBD2
V: TRBV27
J: TRBJ2-7
DNA: TGTGCCAGCAGTTTTGGACTAGCGGGCTCCTCCTACGAGCAGTACTTC
CDR3: CASSFGLAGSSYEQYF

size: -
D: -
V: TRBV19
J: TRBJ2-6
DNA: TGTGCCAGTAGTACTATAAACTCTGGGGCCAACGTCCTGACTTTC
CDR3: CASSTINSGANVLTF

size: -
D: -
V: TRBV5-4
J: TRBJ2-1
DNA: TGTGCCAGCAGCTACATACAGGGTCTCAATGAGCAGTTCTTC
CDR3: CASSYIQGLNEQFF

size: few
D: TRBD1
V: TRBV18
J: TRBJ1-1
DNA: TGTGCCAGCTCCGTGAGACAGGGCAACCGGCATGAAGCTTTCTTT
CDR3: CASSVRQGNRHEAFF

size: once
D: -
V: TRBV19
J: TRBJ1-1
DNA: TGTGCCAGTAGTGATTTCTTATCTACGAACACTGAAGCTTTCTTT
CDR3: CASSDFLSTNTEAFF

size: -
D: -
V: TRBV19
J: TRBJ2-2
DNA: TGTGCCAGTAGATTTGGAGAGAACACCGGGGAGCTGTTTTTT
CDR3: CASRFGENTGELFF

size: few
D: -
V: TRBV28
J: TRBJ1-6
DNA: TGTGCCAGCAGTTCGATGGACCAGGGTTATAATTCACCCCTCCACTTT
CDR3: CASSSMDQGYNSPLHF

size: -
D: TRBD1
V: TRBV6-5
J: TRBJ1-1
DNA: TGTGCCAGCAGAACCCCCCGGACAGGGCCCACTGAAGCTTTCTTT
CDR3: CASRTPRTGPTEAFF

size: once
D: TRBD1
V: TRBV5-1
J: TRBJ2-1
DNA: TGCGCCAGCAGCTTGACAGGGGCCTCCTACAATGAGCAGTTCTTC
CDR3: CASSLTGASYNEQFF

size: once
D: TRBD1
V: TRBV28
J: TRBJ2-7
DNA: TGTGCCAGCAGACTGACAGGGGATGCCGCCTACGAGCAGTACTTC
CDR3: CASRLTGDAAYEQYF

size: -
D: -
V: TRBV5-1
J: TRBJ2-7
DNA: TGCGCCAGCAGCATCGGGGATTATGGCTCCTACGAGCAGTACTTC
CDR3: CASSIGDYGSYEQYF

size: few
D: TRBD2
V: TRBV4-1
J: TRBJ2-1
DNA: TGCGCCAGCAGCCACCTAGGGACTAGCGGCTACAATGAGCAGTTCTTC
CDR3: CASSHLGTSGYNEQFF

size: -
D: TRBD1
V: TRBV7-9
J: TRBJ1-6
DNA: TGTGCCAGCAGCCATACAGGGGCCTCACCCCTCCACTTT
CDR3: CASSHTGASPLHF

size: once
D: TRBD2
V: TRBV10-3
J: TRBJ2-1
DNA: TGTGCCATCAGTTTTACTAGCGGGAGTTCGTATGAGCAGTTCTTC
CDR3: CAISFTSGSSYEQFF

size: -
D: TRBD2
V: TRBV7-2
J: TRBJ2-3
DNA: TGTGCCAGCAGCCCCTTACTAGCGCTCACGCAGTATTTT
CDR3: CASSPLLALTQYF

size: -
D: TRBD1
V: TRBV28
J: TRBJ1-2
DNA: TGTGCCAGCATCAATCAGGGGGTATCTAACTATGGCTACACCTTC
CDR3: CASINQGVSNYGYTF

size: -
D: TRBD2
V: TRBV28
J: TRBJ2-3
DNA: TGTGCCAGCGGTCCAGCGGGACGCACAGATACGCAGTATTTT
CDR3: CASGPAGRTDTQYF

size: -
D: TRBD1
V: TRBV27
J: TRBJ1-1
DNA: TGTGCCAGCAGTGCGACAGGGAGCGGCACTGAAGCTTTCTTT
CDR3: CASSATGSGTEAFF

size: -
D: TRBD2
V: TRBV4-2
J: TRBJ2-2
DNA: TGTGCCAGCAGCCAAGCTAGCGGGATAAACACCGGGGAGCTGTTTTTT
CDR3: CASSQASGINTGELFF

size: -
D: TRBD1
V: TRBV28
J: TRBJ1-5
DNA: TGTGCCAGCAGTTTTGGGGACAGAGGTCAGCCCCAGCATTTT
CDR3: CASSFGDRGQPQHF

size: once
D: -
V: TRBV27
J: TRBJ1-5
DNA: TGTGCCAGCAGTTCCATATCGACAGAGAGGATTTTACAGCCCCAGCATTTT
CDR3: CASSSISTERILQPQHF

size: -
D: -
V: TRBV28
J: TRBJ1-2
DNA: TGTGCCAGCAGTGCCCGGAGGGGCTACACCTTC
CDR3: CASSARRGYTF

size: -
D: TRBD2
V: TRBV18
J: TRBJ2-1
DNA: TGTGCCAGCTCACTTCGGACTAGCGGGAACAATGAGCAGTTCTTC
CDR3: CASSLRTSGNNEQFF

size: -
D: TRBD1
V: TRBV30
J: TRBJ2-7
DNA: TGTGCCGGGAACCGGGACAGGGGCTACGAGCAGTACTTC
CDR3: CAGNRDRGYEQYF